This T cell receptor (beta chain) was identified in a study of shared clonotypes between healthy human individuals (dated by TCRdb to the early 2020s). Regarding the complete study: A couple of women and three men aged 18 to 49 years were included in the cohort. For each donor, three plates each were used for CD4 naive and CD4 memory, two plates were used for CD8 naive, and one plate was used for CD8 memory. Libraries were prepared and TCR repertoires were sequenced by different laboratories using diverse techniques, in order to increase sequencing depth and limit assay-specific biases. The study deeply sequenced blood TCR repertoires of about five healthy adults to estimate repertoire size and the extent of clonotype sharing between individuals. Per donor, leukapheresis produced somewhere between about 0.9 and 10 billion PBMCs.

Overall study outcomes, separate from this receptor: Clonotypes shared by all four sorted-subset donors showed higher generation probabilities than non-shared clonotypes. Rarefaction of sorted-subset datasets indicated incomplete sequencing despite the large sequencing depth. Sampling was restricted to blood, and TCR repertoires in tissue are likely to differ from TCR repertoires in blood. When a few donors were compared, the shared fraction of clonotypes was about 5% for naive CD4, 3.5% for naive CD8, 2% to 2.5% for memory CD4, and under 0.5% for memory CD8. Larger estimated clonotype richness was generally found for naive subsets than for memory subsets. Because the study included a small number of donors, the genetic and exposure-history diversity represented was limited. Based on pairwise subsampling, the degree of clonotype sharing among donors was expected to be affected by sequencing depth.

Using the deep immunoSEQ assay, multiplex PCR amplified TCR CDR3 regions from genomic DNA. For each cell subset, the extracted genomic DNA was distributed evenly across all wells of several immunoSEQ 96-well plates, and each plate served as one replicate. For sorted subsets, approximately 200 ng of genomic DNA, equivalent to around 29,000 T cell genomes, went into each replicate PCR. The purified libraries were quantified using a Qubit 3.0 fluorometer, sized with a Bioanalyzer 2100, and then quantified again using the KAPA Library Quantification kit. Each immunoSEQ 96-well plate was sequenced on its own single-read 150-cycle Illumina NextSeq 550 flow cell. Regarding the original processing steps: The immunoSEQ output contained only junctional sequences without quality scores, so filtering could not match that applied to full-length reads. Sequences were annotated with PyIR, a Python wrapper for IgBLAST v1.9, using IMGT germline references to assign V/J genes and CDR3. Any read was removed if the V/J assignment was weak (E-value above 1e-6), the CDR3 was missing, or the read contained stop codons, out-of-frame junctions, or ambiguous translated residues. V3J clonotypes were defined as sequences sharing an identical inferred V gene, J gene, and CDR3 amino acid sequence. Percentage overlap between repertoires was computed as shared unique clonotypes divided by the size of the smaller repertoire. Richness of each repertoire was evaluated using RTK rarefaction, the Chao1 estimator, and Recon v2.1 estimates of unobserved clonotypes. OLGA was used to compute generation probabilities for all TCRbeta clonotypes that the gDNA method yielded from four donors. This is the immuneACCESS table as TCRdb keeps it, with only in-frame sequences that have V and J called. A part of the clones is gone; compared with another copy, unresolved V genes explain less than half, and the rest is unexplained. The DNA gave D and trimming, while V, J and clone size come from that table. Recorded for this sample are 1,100,000 or so clones; roughly 74% of them occurred a single time. Under 0.6% of the sample goes to the ten largest clones.

The junction carries 17 bases between V and J, which are trimmed by 8 bases and 3 bases respectively. CDR1 is given as SNHLY and CDR2 as FYNNEI, both from the germline V gene. From its cysteine to its phenylalanine, the CDR3 spans 15 amino acids. The sequence is cut down to CDR3 DNA, 45 bases in frame from base 1. Healthy HIV-negative adults with no recently reported acute infections or vaccinations were included as donors. All donors were Caucasian adults living in Nashville, Tennessee, USA. Magnetic negative selection was used to enrich CD4+ T cells, after which naive cells were positively selected on CD45RA and the negative fraction became the memory subset. After blood collection by leukapheresis, PBMCs were isolated using Ficoll-Histopaque density gradient centrifugation and then cryopreserved in the vapor phase of liquid nitrogen. Analytical flow cytometry was used to check the purity and quantity of each magnetically sorted T cell population. From each sorted fraction, genomic DNA was isolated and quantified by UV absorbance on a Nanodrop 2000c.

Of note for this clone: The specificity of this receptor is unknown. Base quality data are lacking; no much larger clone is found one base away.

This clonotype originated in a man aged 18 to 30 in good health. Some clones in this sample may be carry-over from other donors' samples. The specimen was memory CD4+ T cells from PBMCs. The cell subset or site label of this sample denotes: CD45RA-negative fraction. The rearranged segments are TRBV2 and TRBJ2-1; a weak D assignment points to TRBD2 (6 bases agree). Here the CDR3 is given as CASPSRRGNYNEQFF. The DNA is TGTGCCAGCCCTTCGAGGCGGGGAAACTACAATGAGCAGTTCTTC.